The 8 T cell receptor beta chains in this list originate from one sample, sequenced in a study of cytomegalovirus exposure and HLA in healthy donors. PCR involved 60 Vbeta and 13 Jbeta primers. This table comes from immunoSEQ multiplex PCR, and its TCRdb copy is limited to in-frame clones, with some not included. The sample includes 150,000 to 200,000 clones, approximately 82% of them seen just once. The sequencing sample was made of PBMCs. The receptors shown here come from a man aged 50 to 59 in good health and CMV-seropositive.

V gene TRBV6-9 combines with J gene TRBJ2-2; D uncertain. The V end lost 8 bases, the J end lost 1 base, and 14 bases lay between the germline ends. Germline V gene sequence: CDR1 MNHGY, CDR2 SVAAGI. The CDR3 is 15 amino acids. CDR3 sequence reads: CASDYPSGNTGELFF. DNA of the CDR3: TGTGCCAGCGATTACCCATCAGGGAACACCGGGGAGCTGTTTTTT.

The sample holds one count of this clone. The chain is built from TRBV11-2 and TRBJ2-7; TRBD1 matches at 8 bases. Per the germline V gene, CDR1 is SGHAT and CDR2 is FQNNGV. Trimming removed 5 bases from V and 9 bases from J; junction bases left unmatched: 3. The CDR3 sequence is 11 residues long. The CDR3, as DNA: TGTGCCAGCAGCGTAGGACAGGGGCAGTACGTC. Translation gives CASSVGQGQYV.

This CDR3 is CASSQEGRGPQDEQYF. CDR3 DNA sequence: TGCGCCAGCAGCCAAGAGGGCCGGGGTCCTCAGGACGAGCAGTACTTC. The chain is built from TRBV4-1 and TRBJ2-7; weak D call: TRBD2 (5 bases). CDR3 size: 16 residues. V gave up 0 bases and J gave up 5 bases, with 17 bases separating them. Germline values: CDR1 MGHRA, CDR2 YSYEKL.

The gene calls are TRBV19 and TRBJ1-2; D remains ambiguous. The V end was cut by 10 bases, the J end by 4 bases, with 22 bases between. This CDR3 region has 15 residues. The germline CDR1 and CDR2 sequences are LNHDA and SQIVND (reference sequence). The CDR3 protein is CATLLKAGLIYGYTF. CDR3 nucleotides: TGTGCCACCCTATTGAAGGCCGGACTAATCTATGGCTACACCTTC.

The chain has TRBV19 and TRBJ2-2; tentatively, D is TRBD2 (5 bases). V dropped 6 bases and J dropped 2 bases, with 13 bases sitting between them. The CDR3 covers 15 residues. Germline V gives CDR1 LNHDA, CDR2 SQIVND (reference sequence). CDR3: CASRFGGRNTGELFF. In DNA, the CDR3 is TGTGCCAGTAGATTCGGAGGCAGAAACACCGGGGAGCTGTTTTTT.

This sequence joins TRBV7-9 and TRBJ2-2; TRBD1 aligns across 8 bases. CDR1 is SEHNR and CDR2 is FQNEAQ in the germline V gene (reference sequence). CDR3 length equals 16 residues. Trimming cost V 1 base and J 6 bases; bases outside gene matches: 7. The CDR3, as DNA: TGTGCCAGCAGCTTAGGCCGGACAGGGAATTCCGGGGAGCTGTTTTTT. Its protein is CASSLGRTGNSGELFF.

This clone was detected only a few times. The rearrangement uses TRBV28 and TRBJ2-1, with 8 bases identical to TRBD1. This CDR3 has 18 residues. V gave up 3 bases and J gave up 4 bases; unmatched junction bases: 14. Germline V gene sequence: CDR1 MDHEN, CDR2 SYDVKM. CDR3 DNA sequence: TGTGCCAGCAGTTTCGATCGGCGCAGGGGGCTTCGGTACAATGAGCAGTTCTTC. It is translated as CASSFDRRRGLRYNEQFF.

The chain carries TRBV2 and TRBJ2-1; 13 bases line up with TRBD2. Germline values: CDR1 SNHLY, CDR2 FYNNEI. V dropped 7 bases and J dropped 4; count of bases not matched to a gene: 4. The CDR3 sequence is 15 residues long. CDR3 region: CASKGTSGNYNEQFF. The CDR3, as DNA: TGTGCCAGCAAGGGGACTAGCGGGAATTACAATGAGCAGTTCTTC. Complete variable domain (other parts from reference TRBV2 and TRBJ2-1): EPEVTQTPSHQVTQMGQEVILRCVPISNHLYFYWYRQILGQKVEFLVSFYNNEISEKSEIFDDQFSVERPDGSNFTLKIRSTKLEDSAMYFCASKGTSGNYNEQFFGPGTRLTVL.